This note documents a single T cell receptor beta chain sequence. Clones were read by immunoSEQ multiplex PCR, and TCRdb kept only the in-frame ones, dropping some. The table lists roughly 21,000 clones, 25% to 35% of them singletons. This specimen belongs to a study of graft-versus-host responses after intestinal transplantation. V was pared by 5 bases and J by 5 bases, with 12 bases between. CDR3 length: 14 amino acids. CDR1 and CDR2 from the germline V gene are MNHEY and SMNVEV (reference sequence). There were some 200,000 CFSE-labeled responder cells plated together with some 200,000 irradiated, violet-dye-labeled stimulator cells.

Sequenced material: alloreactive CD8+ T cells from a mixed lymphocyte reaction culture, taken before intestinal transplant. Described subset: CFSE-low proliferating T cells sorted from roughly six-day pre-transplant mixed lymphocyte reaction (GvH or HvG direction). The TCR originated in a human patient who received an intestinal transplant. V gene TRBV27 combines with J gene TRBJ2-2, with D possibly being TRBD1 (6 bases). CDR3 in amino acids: CASSGQSLTGELFF. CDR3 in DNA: TGTGCCAGCAGTGGACAGAGCCTTACCGGGGAGCTGTTTTTT.